Sequencing of this T cell receptor beta chain was carried out in a study of T-cell reconstitution after alpha-beta-depleted transplantation in children. Researchers prepared the TCRbeta library using unique molecular identifiers, the study reports. MiXCR was run by TCRdb on the PCR reads, yielding one entry per CDR3 protein. Among about 590,000 distinct CDR3 sequences listed, roughly 13% were seen once. The TCR originated in a male patient aged 10-17 years who had a stem cell transplant for acute myeloid leukemia, so the T cells may come from the graft donor. The sequenced sample was PBMCs, mostly from graft donor cells, obtained 360 days after TCRalphabeta/CD19-depleted stem cell transplant.

In DNA, the CDR3 is TGCAGCGTTAGAGGAGGGGCCAAGGCCATGAACACTGAAGCTTTCTTT. This encodes CSVRGGAKAMNTEAFF. The chain couples TRBV29-1 to TRBJ1-1; D is possibly TRBD1 (5 bases). Germline CDR1 reads SQVTM; CDR2 reads ANQGSEA. There are 16 residues in the CDR3. Trimming cost V 5 bases and J 0 bases, with 19 bases left between them.